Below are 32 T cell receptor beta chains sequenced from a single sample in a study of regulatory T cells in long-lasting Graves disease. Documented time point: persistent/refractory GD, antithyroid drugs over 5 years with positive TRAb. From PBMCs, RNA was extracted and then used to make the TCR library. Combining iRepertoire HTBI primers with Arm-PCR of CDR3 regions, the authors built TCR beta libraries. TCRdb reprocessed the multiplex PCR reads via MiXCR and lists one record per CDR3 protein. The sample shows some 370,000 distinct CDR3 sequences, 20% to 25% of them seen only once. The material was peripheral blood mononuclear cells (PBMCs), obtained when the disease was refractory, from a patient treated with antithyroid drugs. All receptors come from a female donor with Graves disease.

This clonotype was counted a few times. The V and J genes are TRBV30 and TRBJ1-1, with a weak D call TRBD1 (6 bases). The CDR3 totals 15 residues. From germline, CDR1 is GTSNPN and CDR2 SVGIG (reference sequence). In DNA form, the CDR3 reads TGTGCACTCCGGAACAGGGTGGTCGGCGGCACTGAAGCTTTCTTT. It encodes CALRNRVVGGTEAFF.

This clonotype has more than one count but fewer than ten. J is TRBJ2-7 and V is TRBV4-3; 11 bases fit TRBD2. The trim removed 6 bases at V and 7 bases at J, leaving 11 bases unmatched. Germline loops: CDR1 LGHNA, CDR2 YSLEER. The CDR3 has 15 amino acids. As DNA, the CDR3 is TGCGCCAGCAGAGAGGACCTAGCGGGAGGTAGAGAGCAGTACTTC. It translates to CASREDLAGGREQYF.

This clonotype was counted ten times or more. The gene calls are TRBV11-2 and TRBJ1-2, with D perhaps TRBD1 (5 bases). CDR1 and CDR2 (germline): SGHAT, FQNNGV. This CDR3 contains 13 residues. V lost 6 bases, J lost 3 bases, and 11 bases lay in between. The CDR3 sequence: CASRGGRDYGYTF. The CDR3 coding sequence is TGTGCCAGCAGAGGTGGCAGGGACTATGGCTACACCTTC.

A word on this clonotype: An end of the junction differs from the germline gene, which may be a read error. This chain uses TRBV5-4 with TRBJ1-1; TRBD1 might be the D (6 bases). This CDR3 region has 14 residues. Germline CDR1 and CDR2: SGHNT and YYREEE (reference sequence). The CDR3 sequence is CASSSQGRNAEAFF. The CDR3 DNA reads TGTGCCAGCAGCTCACAGGGAAGGAACGCTGAAGCTTTCTTT.

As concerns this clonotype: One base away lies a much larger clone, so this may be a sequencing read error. CDR3 nucleotides: TGTGCCAGCAGCGAACTGGGCAGGACTGAAGCTTTCTTT. This gives the protein CASSELGRTEAFF. The chain employs TRBV7-3 and TRBJ1-1; D is unclear. Germline CDR1 is SGHTA and CDR2 is FQGTGA. Trimming stripped 5 bases from V and 5 bases from J, with 12 bases between. The CDR3 runs to 13 residues.

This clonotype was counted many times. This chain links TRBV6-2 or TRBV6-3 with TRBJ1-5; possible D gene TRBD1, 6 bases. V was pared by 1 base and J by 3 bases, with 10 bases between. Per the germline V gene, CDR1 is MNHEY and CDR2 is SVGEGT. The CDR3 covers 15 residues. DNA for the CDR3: TGTGCCAGCAGTTACTTGGCAGGGGTCAATCAGCCCCAGCATTTT. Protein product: CASSYLAGVNQPQHF.

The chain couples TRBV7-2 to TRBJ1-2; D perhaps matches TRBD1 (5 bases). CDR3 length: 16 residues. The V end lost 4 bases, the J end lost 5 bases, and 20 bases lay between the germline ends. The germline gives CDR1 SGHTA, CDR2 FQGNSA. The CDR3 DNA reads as TGTGCCAGCAGCTCCGGACAAGCCCACCTATGGTATGGCTACACCTTC. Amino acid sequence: CASSSGQAHLWYGYTF.

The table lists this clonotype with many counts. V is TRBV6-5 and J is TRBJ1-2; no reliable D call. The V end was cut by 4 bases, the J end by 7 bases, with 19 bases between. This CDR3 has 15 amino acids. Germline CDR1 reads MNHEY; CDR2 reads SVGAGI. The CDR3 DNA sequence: TGTGCCAGCAGTTCTGCGATTCTCCGATTTTTTGGCTACACCTTC. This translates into CASSSAILRFFGYTF.

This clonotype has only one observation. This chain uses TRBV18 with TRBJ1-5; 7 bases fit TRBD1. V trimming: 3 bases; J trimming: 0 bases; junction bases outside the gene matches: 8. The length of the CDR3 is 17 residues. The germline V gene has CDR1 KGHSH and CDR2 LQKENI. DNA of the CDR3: TGTGCCAGCTCACCTGACAGGGCACTTTATAGCAATCAGCCCCAGCATTTT. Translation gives CASSPDRALYSNQPQHF.

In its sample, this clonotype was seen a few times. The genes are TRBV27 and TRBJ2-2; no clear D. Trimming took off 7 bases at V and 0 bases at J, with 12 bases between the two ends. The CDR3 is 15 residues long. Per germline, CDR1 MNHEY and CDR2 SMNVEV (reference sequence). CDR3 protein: CASTFYRANTGELFF. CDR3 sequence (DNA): TGTGCCAGCACTTTTTATCGGGCGAACACCGGGGAGCTGTTTTTT.

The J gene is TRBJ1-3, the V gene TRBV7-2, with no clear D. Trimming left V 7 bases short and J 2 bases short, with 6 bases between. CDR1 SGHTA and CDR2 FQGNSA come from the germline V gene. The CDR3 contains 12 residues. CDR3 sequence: CASKAAGNTIYF. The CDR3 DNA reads TGTGCCAGCAAAGCGGCTGGAAACACCATATATTTT.

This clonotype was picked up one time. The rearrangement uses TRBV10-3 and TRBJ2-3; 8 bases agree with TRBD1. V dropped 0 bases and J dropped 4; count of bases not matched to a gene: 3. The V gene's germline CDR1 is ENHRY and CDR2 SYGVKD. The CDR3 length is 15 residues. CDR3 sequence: CAISESGQGADTQYF. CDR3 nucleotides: TGTGCCATCAGTGAGTCTGGACAGGGAGCAGATACGCAGTATTTT.

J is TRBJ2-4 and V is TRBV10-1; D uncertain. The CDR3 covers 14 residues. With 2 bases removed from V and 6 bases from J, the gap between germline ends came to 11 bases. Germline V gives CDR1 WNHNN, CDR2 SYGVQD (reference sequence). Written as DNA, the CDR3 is TGCGCCAGCAGTGAGCAAGAAAGGATAAACATTCAGTACTTC. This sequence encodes CASSEQERINIQYF.

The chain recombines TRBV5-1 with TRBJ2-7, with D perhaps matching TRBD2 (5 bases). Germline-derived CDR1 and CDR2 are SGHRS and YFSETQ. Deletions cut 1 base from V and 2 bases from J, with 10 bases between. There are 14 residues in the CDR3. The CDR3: CASSLIGVTYEQYF. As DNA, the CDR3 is TGCGCCAGCAGCTTGATCGGGGTTACCTACGAGCAGTACTTC.

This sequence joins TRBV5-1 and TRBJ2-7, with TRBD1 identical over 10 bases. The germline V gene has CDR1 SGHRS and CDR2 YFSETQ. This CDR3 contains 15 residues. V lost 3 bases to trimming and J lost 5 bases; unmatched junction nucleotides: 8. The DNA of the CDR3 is TGCGCCAGCAGCTGGGGACAGGGGAAGGTCCACGAGCAGTACTTC. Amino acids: CASSWGQGKVHEQYF.

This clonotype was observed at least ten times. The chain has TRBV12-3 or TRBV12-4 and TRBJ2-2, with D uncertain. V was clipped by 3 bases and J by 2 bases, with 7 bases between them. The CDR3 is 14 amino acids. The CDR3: CASSFYSNTGELFF. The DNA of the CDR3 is TGTGCCAGCAGTTTCTATAGCAACACCGGGGAGCTGTTTTTT.

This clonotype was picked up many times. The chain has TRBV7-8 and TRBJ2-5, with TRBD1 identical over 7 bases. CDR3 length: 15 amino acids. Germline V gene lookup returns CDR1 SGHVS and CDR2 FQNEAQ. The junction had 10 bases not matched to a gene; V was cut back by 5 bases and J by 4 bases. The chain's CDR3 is CASSLRQGFVETQYF. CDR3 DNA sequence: TGTGCCAGCAGCCTAAGACAGGGTTTTGTAGAGACCCAGTACTTC.

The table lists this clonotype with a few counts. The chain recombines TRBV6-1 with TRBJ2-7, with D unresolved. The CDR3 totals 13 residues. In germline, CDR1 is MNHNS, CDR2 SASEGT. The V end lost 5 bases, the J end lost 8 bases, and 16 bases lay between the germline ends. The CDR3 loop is CASSIGGNLQQYF. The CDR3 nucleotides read TGTGCCAGCAGTATTGGTGGAAATCTCCAGCAGTACTTC.

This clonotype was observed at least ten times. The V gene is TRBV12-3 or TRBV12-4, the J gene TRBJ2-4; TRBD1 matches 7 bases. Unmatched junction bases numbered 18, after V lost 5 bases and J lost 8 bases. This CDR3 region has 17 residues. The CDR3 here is CASSPKGDRVFGDIQYF. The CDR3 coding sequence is TGTGCCAGCAGTCCCAAAGGGGACAGAGTTTTTGGTGACATTCAGTACTTC.

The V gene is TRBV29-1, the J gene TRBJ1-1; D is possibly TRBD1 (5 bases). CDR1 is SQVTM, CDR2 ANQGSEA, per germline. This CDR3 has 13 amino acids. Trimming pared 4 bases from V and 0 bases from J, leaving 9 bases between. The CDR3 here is CSVATTVNTEAFF. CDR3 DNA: TGCAGCGTTGCTACGACAGTGAACACTGAAGCTTTCTTT.

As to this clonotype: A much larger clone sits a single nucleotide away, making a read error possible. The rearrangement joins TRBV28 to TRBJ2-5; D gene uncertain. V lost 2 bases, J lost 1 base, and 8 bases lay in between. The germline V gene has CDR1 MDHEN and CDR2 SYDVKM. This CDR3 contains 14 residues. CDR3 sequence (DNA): TGTGCCAGCAGTTTACCGGAACCCCAAGAGACCCAGTACTTC. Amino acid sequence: CASSLPEPQETQYF.

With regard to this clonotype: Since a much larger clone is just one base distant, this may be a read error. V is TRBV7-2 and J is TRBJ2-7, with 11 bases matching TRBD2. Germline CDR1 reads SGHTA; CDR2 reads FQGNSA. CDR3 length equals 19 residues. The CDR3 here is CASSLNSLLAGVRSYDQYF. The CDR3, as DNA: TGTGCCAGCAGCTTAAATTCCTTACTAGCGGGAGTGAGATCCTACGACCAGTACTTC.

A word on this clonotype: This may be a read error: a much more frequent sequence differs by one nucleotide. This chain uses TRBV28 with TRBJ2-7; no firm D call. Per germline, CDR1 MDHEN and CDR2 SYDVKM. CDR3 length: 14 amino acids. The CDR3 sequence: CASSLSEVSYGQYF. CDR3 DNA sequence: TGTGCCAGCAGTTTATCTGAAGTATCCTACGGGCAGTACTTC.

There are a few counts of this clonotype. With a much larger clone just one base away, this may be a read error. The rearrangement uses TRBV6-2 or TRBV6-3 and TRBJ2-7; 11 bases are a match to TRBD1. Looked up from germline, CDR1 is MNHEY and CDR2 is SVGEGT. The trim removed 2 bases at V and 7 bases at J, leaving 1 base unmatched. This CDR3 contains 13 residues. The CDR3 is CASSYGTGGEQYF. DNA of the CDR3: TGTGCCAGCAGTTACGGGACAGGGGGGGAGCAGTACTTC.

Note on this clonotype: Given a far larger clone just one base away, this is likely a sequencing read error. In DNA, the CDR3 is TGTGCCAGCAGTTTTAATCAGCCCCAGCATTTT. Translating gives CASSFNQPQHF. V usage is TRBV27 and J usage is TRBJ1-5; D is ambiguous. Germline V gene sequence: CDR1 MNHEY, CDR2 SMNVEV (reference sequence). There are 11 residues in the CDR3. Trimming stripped 3 bases from V and 4 bases from J, with 1 base between.

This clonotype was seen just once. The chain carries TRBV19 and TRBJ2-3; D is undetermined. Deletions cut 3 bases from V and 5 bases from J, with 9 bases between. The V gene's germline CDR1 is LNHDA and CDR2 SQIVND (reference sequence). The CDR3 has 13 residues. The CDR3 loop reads CASSIIFGDTQYF. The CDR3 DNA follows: TGTGCCAGTAGTATCATTTTCGGAGATACGCAGTATTTT.

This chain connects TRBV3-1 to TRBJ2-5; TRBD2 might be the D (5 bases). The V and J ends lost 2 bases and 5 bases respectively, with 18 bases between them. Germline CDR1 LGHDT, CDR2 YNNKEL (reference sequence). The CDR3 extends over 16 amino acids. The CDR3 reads CASSQTPPPAAETQYF. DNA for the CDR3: TGTGCCAGCAGCCAAACTCCCCCGCCAGCGGCGGAGACCCAGTACTTC.

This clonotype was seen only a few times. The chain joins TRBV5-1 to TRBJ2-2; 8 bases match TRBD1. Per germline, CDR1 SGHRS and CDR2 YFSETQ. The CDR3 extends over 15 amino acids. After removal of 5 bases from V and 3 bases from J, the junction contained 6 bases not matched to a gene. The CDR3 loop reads CASRDGTGDTGELFF. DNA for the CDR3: TGCGCCAGCAGGGACGGGACAGGAGACACCGGGGAGCTGTTTTTT.

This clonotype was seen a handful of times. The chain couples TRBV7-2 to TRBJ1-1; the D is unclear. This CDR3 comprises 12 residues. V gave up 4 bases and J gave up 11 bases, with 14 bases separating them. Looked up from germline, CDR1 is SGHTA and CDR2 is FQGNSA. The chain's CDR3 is CASSSGVVGAFF. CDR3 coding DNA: TGTGCCAGCAGCTCGGGAGTCGTCGGGGCTTTCTTT.

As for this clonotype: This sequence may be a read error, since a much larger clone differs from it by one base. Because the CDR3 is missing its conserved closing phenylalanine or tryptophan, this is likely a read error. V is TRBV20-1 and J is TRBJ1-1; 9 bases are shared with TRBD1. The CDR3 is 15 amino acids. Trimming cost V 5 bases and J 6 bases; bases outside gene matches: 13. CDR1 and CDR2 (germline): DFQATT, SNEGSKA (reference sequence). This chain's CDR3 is CSACLTGTGNPEAFL. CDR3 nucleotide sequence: TGCAGTGCTTGTCTAACCGGGACAGGGAATCCTGAAGCTTTCCTT.

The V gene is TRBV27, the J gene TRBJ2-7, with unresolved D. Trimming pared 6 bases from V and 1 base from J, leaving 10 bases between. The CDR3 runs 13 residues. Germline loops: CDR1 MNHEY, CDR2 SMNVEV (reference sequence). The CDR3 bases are TGTGCCAGCAGCGGCGCCAAGTCCTACGAGCAGTACTTC. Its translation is CASSGAKSYEQYF.

The CDR3 region has the DNA TGTGCCAGCGGAGGTGGGACGGATAGCTCTGGAAACACCATATATTTT. Translating gives CASGGGTDSSGNTIYF. This chain connects TRBV7-2 to TRBJ1-3; D perhaps matches TRBD1 (5 bases). With 8 bases removed from V and 0 bases from J, the gap between germline ends came to 17 bases. Germline loops: CDR1 SGHTA, CDR2 FQGNSA. There are 16 residues in the CDR3. The complete variable domain, with remaining parts taken from reference TRBV7-2 and TRBJ1-3, reads GAGVSQSPSNKVTEKGKDVELRCDPISGHTALYWYRQSLGQGLEFLIYFQGNSAPDKSGLPSDRFSAERTGGSVSTLTIQRTQQEDSAVYLCASGGGTDSSGNTIYFGEGSWLTVV.